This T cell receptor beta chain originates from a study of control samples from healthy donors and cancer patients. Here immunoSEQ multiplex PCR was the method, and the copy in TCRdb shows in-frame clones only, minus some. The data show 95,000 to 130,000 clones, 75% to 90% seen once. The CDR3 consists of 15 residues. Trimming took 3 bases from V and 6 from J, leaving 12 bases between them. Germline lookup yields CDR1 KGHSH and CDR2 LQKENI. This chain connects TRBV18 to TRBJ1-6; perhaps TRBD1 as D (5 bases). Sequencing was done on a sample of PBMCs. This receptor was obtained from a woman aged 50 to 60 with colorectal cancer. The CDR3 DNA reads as TGTGCCAGCTCACCCGCGGGGGAAATTAATTCACCCCTCCACTTT. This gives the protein CASSPAGEINSPLHF. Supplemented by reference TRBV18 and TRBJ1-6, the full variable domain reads NAGVMQNPRHLVRRRGQEARLRCSPMKGHSHVYWYRQLPEEGLKFMVYLQKENIIDESGMPKERFSAEFPKEGPSILRIQQVVRGDSAAYFCASSPAGEINSPLHFGNGTRLTVT.